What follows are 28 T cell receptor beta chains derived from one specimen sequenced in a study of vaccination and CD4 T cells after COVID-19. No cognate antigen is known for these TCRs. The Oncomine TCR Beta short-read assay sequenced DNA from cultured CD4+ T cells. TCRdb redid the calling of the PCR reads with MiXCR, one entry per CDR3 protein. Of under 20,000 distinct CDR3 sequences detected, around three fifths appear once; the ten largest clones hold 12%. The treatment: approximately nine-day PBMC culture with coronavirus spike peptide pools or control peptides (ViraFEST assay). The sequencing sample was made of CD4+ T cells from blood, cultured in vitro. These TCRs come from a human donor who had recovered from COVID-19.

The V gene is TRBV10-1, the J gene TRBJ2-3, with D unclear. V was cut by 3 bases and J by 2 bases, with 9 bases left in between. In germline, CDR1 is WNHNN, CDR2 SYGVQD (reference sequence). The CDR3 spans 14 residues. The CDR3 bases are TGCGCCAGCAGTGACAAATTTCTCACAGATACGCAGTATTTT. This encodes CASSDKFLTDTQYF.

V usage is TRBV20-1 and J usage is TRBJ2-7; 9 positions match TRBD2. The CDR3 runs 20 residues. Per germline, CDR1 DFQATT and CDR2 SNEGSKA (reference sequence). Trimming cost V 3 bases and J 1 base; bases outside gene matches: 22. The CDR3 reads CSASYRLAGAYPEGSYEQYF. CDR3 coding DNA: TGCAGTGCTAGCTACAGATTAGCGGGGGCCTACCCTGAAGGTTCCTACGAGCAGTACTTC.

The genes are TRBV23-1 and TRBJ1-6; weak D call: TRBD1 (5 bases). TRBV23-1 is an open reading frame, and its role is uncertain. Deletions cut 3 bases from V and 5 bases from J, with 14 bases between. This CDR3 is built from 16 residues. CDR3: CASSHQSGGDNSPLHF. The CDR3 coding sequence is TGCGCCAGCAGTCATCAGTCGGGGGGGGATAATTCACCCCTCCACTTT.

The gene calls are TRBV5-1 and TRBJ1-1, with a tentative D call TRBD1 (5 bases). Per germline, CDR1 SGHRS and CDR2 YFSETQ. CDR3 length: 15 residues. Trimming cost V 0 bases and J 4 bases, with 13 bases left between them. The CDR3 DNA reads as TGCGCCAGCAGCTTGGACGGACAATATGTCACTGAAGCTTTCTTT. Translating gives CASSLDGQYVTEAFF.

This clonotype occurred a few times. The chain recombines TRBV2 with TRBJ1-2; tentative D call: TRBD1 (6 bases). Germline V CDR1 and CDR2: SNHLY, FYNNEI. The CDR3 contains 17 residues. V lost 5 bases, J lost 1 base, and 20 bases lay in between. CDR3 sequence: CASSLEGGWRDNYGYTF. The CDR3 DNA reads TGTGCCAGCAGTCTAGAGGGGGGGTGGCGCGATAACTATGGCTACACCTTC.

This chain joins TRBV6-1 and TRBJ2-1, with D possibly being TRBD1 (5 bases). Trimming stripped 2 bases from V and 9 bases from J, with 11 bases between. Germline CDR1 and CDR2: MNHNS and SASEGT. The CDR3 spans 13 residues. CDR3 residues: CASSELRVGEQFF. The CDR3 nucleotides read TGTGCCAGCAGTGAACTCAGGGTAGGTGAGCAGTTCTTC.

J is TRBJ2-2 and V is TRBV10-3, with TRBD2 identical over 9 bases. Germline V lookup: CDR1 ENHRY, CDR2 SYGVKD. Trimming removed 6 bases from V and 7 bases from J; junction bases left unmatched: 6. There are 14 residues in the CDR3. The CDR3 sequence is CAIRPSGTDGELFF. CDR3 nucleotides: TGTGCCATCAGGCCTAGCGGGACTGACGGGGAGCTGTTTTTT.

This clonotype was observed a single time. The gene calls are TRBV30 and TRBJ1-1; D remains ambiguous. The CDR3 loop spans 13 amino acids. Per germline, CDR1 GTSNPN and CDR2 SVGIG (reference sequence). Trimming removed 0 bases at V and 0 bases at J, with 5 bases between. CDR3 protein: CAWSVRLNTEAFF. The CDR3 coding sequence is TGTGCCTGGAGTGTCCGGTTGAACACTGAAGCTTTCTTT. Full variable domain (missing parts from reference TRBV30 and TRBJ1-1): SQTIHQWPATLVQPVGSPLSLECTVEGTSNPNLYWYRQAAGRGLQLLFYSVGIGQISSEVPQNLSASRPQDRQFILSSKKLLLSDSGFYLCAWSVRLNTEAFFGQGTRLTVV.

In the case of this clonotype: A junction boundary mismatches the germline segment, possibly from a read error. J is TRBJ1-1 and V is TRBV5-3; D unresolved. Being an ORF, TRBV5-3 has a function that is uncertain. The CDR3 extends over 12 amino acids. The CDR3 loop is CASSLATGEAFF. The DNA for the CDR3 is TGTGCCAGCAGCTTGGCCACCGGTGAAGCTTTCTTT.

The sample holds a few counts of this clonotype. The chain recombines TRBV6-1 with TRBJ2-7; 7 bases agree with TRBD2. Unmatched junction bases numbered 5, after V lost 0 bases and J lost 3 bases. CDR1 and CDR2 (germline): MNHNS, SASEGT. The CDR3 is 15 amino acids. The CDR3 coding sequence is TGTGCCAGCAGTGAAGCGCGTAAGCGGGGCTACGAGCAGTACTTC. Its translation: CASSEARKRGYEQYF.

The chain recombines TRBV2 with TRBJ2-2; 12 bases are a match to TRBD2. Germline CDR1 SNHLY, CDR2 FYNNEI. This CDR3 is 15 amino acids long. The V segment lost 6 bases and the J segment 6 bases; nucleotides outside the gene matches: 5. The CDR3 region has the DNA TGTGCCAGCAGCGGGACTAGCGGGCAGTCCGGGGAGCTGTTTTTT. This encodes CASSGTSGQSGELFF.

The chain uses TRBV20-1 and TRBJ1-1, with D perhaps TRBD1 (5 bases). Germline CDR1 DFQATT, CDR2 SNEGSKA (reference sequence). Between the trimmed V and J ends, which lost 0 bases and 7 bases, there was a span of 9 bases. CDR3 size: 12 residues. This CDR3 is CSARDEGSEAFF. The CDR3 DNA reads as TGCAGTGCTAGAGACGAGGGGAGTGAAGCTTTCTTT.

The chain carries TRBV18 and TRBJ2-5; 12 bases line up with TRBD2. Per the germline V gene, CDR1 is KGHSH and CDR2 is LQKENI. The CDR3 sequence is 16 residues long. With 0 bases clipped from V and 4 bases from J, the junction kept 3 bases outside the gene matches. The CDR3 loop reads CASSPPSLAGGETQYF. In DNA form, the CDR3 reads TGTGCCAGCTCACCACCGTCACTAGCGGGAGGAGAGACCCAGTACTTC.

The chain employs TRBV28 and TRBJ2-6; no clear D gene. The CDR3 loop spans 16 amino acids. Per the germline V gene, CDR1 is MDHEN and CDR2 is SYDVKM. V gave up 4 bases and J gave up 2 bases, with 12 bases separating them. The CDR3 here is CASSSPGRTGANVLTF. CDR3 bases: TGTGCCAGCAGTTCACCAGGTAGGACTGGGGCCAACGTCCTGACTTTC.

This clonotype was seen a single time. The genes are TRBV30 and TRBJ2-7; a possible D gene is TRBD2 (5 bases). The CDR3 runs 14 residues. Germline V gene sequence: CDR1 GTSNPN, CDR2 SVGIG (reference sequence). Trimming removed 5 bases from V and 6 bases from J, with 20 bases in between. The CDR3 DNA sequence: TGTGCCTGGGACCCCGGAAGTACTAGTGCCGAGCAGTACTTC. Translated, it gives CAWDPGSTSAEQYF.

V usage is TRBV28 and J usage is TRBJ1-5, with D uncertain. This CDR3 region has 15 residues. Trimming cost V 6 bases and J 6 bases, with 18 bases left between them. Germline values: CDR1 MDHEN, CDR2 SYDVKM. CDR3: CASSPSVKGGQPQHF. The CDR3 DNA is TGTGCCAGCAGCCCCTCGGTTAAGGGTGGTCAGCCCCAGCATTTT. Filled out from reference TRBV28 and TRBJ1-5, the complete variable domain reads DVKVTQSSRYLVKRTGEKVFLECVQDMDHENMFWYRQDPGLGLRLIYFSYDVKMKEKGDIPEGYSVSREKKERFSLILESASTNQTSMYLCASSPSVKGGQPQHFGDGTRLSIL.

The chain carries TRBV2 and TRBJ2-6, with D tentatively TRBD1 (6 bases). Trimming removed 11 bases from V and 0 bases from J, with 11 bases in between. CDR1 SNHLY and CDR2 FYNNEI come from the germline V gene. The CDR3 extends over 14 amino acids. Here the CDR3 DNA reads TGTGCCGGGAGACAGGTCTCTGGGGCCAACGTCCTGACTTTC. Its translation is CAGRQVSGANVLTF.

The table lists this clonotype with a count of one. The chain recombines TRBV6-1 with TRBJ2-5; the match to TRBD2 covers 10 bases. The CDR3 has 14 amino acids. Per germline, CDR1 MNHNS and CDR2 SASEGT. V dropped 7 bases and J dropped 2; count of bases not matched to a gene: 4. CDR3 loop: CASNQLAGQETQYF. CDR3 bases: TGTGCCAGCAACCAACTAGCGGGGCAAGAGACCCAGTACTTC.

The CDR3 loop is CAWSPPPRYSPRIYGYTF. The CDR3 DNA is TGTGCCTGGAGTCCACCTCCACGGTACAGCCCTCGGATCTATGGCTACACCTTC. The V call is TRBV30, the J call TRBJ1-2; D not certain. The CDR3 runs to 18 residues. CDR1 is GTSNPN, CDR2 SVGIG, per germline (reference sequence). V was trimmed by 2 bases and J by 4 bases, leaving 26 bases between them.

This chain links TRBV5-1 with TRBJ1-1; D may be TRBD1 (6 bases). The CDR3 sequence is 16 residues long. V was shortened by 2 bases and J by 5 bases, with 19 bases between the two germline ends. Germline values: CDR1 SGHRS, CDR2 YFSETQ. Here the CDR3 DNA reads TGCGCCAGCAGCTTAAGGACAGTGGGGGGACGGACTGAAGCTTTCTTT. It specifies CASSLRTVGGRTEAFF. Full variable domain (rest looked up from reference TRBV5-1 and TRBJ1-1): KAGVTQTPRYLIKTRGQQVTLSCSPISGHRSVSWYQQTPGQGLQFLFEYFSETQRNKGNFPGRFSGRQFSNSRSEMNVSTLELGDSALYLCASSLRTVGGRTEAFFGQGTRLTVV.

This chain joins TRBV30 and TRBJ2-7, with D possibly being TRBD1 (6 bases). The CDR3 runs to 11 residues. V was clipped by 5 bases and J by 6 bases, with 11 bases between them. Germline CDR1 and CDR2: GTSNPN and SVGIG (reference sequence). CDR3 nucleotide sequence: TGTGCCTGGGCGGACAGAGCCGAGCAGTACTTC. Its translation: CAWADRAEQYF.

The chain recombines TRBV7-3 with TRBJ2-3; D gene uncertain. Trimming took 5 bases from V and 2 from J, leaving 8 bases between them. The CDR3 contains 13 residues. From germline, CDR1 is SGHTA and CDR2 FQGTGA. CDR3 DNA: TGTGCCAGCAGCCCCGGTTACACAGATACGCAGTATTTT. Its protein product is CASSPGYTDTQYF.

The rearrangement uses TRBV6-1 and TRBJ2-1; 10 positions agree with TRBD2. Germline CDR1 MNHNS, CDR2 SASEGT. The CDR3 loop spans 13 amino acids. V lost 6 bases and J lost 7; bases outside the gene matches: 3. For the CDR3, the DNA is TGTGCCAGCAGCAATAGCGGGAGGAATGAGCAGTTCTTC. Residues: CASSNSGRNEQFF.

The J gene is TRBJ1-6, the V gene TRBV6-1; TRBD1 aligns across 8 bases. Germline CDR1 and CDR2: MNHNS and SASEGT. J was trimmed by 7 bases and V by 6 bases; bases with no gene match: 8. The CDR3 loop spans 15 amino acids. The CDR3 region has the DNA TGTGCCAGCAGCCGGACAGGGAGGGTCAATTCACCCCTCCACTTT. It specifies CASSRTGRVNSPLHF.

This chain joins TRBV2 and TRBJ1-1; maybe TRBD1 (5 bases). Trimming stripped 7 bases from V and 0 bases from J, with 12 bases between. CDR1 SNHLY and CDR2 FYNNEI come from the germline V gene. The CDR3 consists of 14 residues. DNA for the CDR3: TGTGCCAGCACCCCCAGACAGATGAACACTGAAGCTTTCTTT. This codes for CASTPRQMNTEAFF.

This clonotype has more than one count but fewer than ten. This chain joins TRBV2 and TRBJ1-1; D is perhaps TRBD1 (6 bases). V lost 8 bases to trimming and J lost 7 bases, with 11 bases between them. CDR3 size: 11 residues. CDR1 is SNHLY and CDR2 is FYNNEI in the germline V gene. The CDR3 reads CASRPDSEAFF. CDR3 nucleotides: TGTGCCAGCCGCCCGGACAGTGAAGCTTTCTTT.

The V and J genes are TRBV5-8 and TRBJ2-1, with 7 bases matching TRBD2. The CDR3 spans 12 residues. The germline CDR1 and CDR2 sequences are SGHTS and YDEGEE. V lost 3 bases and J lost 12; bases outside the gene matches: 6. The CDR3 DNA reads TGTGCCAGCAGCTCGTGGGGGGGTGGGCAGTTCTTC. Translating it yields CASSSWGGGQFF.

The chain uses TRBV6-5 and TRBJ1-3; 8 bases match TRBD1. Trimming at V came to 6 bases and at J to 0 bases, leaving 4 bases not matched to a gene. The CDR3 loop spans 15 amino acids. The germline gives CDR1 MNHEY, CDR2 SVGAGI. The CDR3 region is CASSYRGSSGNTIYF. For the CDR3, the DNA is TGTGCCAGCAGCTACAGGGGGTCCTCTGGAAACACCATATATTTT.